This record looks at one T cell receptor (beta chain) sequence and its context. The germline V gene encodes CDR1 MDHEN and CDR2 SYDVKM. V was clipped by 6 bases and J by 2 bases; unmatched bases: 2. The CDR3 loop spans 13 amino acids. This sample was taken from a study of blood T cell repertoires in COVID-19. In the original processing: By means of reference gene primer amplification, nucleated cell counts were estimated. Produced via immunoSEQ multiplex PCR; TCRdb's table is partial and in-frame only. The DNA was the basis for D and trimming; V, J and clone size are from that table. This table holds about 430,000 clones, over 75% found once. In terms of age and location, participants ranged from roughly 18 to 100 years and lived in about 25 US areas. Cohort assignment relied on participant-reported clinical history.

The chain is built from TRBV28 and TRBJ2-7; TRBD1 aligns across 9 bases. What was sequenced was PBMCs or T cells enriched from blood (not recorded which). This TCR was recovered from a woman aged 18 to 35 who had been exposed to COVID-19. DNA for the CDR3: TGTGCCAGCAGCCGGGACAGGGCCTACGAGCAGTACTTC. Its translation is CASSRDRAYEQYF.